Sequencing of this TCR beta chain was carried out in a study of blood T cell repertoires in COVID-19. Overall study: PBMCs, B-cell-depleted T cells, or T cells provided the cDNA or gDNA that made up the material.

This CDR3 is built from 16 residues. Germline-derived CDR1 and CDR2 are SGHRS and YFSETQ. The J segment lost 8 bases and the V segment lost 0 bases, leaving 12 bases of the junction unmatched. As processed by the authors: It was from reference gene primer amplification that nucleated cell counts were estimated. TCRdb's table, derived via immunoSEQ multiplex PCR, lists solely in-frame clones and lacks some. V, J and clone size were drawn from that table, and D and trimming were deduced from the DNA. The data show roughly 430,000 clones, over 75% seen once. A COVID-19 case was met by exposed participants within 2 weeks before study entry.

The rearrangement uses TRBV5-1 and TRBJ2-3; TRBD2 agrees at 7 bases. The receptor was derived from a woman under 30 who had been exposed to COVID-19. The source material was PBMCs or T cells enriched from blood (not recorded which). The DNA for the CDR3 is TGCGCCAGCAGCTTGGCTCTAGCGGATTTCGAGGGTACGCAGTATTTT. This codes for CASSLALADFEGTQYF.